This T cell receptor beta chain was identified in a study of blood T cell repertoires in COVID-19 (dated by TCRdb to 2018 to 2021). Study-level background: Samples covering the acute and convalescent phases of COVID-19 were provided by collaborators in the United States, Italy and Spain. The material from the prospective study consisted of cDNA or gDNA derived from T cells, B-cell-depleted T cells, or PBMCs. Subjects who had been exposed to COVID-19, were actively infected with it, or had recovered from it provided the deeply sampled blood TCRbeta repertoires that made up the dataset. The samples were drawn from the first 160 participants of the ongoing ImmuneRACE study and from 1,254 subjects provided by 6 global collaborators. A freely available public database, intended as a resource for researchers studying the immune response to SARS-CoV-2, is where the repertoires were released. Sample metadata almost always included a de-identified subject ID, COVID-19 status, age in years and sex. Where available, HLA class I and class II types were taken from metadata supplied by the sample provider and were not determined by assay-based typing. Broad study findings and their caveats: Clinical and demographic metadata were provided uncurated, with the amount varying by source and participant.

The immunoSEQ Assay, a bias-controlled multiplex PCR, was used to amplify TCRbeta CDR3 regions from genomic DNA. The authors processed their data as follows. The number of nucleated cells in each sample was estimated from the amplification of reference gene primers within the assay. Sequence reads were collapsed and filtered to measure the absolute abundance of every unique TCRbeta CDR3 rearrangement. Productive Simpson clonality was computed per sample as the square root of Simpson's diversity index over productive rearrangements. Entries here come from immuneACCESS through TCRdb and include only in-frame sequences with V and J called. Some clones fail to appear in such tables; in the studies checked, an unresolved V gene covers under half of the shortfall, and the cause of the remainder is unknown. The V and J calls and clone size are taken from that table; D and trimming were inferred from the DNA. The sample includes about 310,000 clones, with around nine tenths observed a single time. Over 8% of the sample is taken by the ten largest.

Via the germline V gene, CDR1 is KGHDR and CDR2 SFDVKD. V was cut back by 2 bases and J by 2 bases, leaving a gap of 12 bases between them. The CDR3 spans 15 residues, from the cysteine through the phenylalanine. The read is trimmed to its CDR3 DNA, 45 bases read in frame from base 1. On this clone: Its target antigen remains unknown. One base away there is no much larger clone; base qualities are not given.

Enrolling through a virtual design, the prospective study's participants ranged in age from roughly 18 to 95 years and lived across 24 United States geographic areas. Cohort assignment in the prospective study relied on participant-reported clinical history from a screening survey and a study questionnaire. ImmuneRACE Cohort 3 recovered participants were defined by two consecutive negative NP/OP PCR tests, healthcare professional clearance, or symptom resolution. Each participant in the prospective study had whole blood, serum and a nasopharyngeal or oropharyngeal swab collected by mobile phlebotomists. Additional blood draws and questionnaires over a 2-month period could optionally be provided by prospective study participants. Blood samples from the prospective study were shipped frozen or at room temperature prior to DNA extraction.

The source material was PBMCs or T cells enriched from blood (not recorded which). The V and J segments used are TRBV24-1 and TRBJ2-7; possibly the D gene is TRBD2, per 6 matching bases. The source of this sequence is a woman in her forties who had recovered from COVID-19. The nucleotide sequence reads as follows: TGTGCCACCAGTGATTGGAGGGGCTCAACCTACGAGCAGTACTTC. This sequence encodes CATSDWRGSTYEQYF.